A selection of T cell receptor beta chains follows, all from one sample in a study of blood T cell repertoires in COVID-19. TCRdb keeps only in-frame clones here, not all; method: immunoSEQ multiplex PCR. The profile shows some 270,000 clones, nearly 90% of them singletons. The material sequenced was peripheral blood. Receptors were obtained from a woman in her thirties or forties who had recovered from COVID-19. CDR3s include the opening cysteine and the closing phenylalanine or tryptophan. D genes are given only for firm matches. Clone size is stated in some rows and not others, as once, few, many or a class when expanded.

NA	TRBV6-5	TRBJ1-4	NA	CASSSTLEGGEKLFF	TGTGCCAGCAGTTCAACCCTCGAGGGAGGGGAAAAACTGTTTTTT
NA	TRBV2	TRBJ1-2	NA	CASFRGIGYTF	TGTGCCAGCTTTAGGGGTATCGGCTACACCTTC
NA	TRBV7-2	TRBJ2-3	NA	CASSKTRPDTQYF	TGTGCCAGCAGCAAGACTCGGCCAGATACGCAGTATTTT
NA	TRBV2	TRBJ1-1	NA	CASTEDSSEAFF	TGTGCCAGCACCGAGGACAGTTCTGAAGCTTTCTTT
NA	TRBV19	TRBJ2-3	NA	CASSPTGTDTQYF	TGTGCCAGTAGTCCCACGGGCACAGATACGCAGTATTTT
once	TRBV7-6	TRBJ1-6	TRBD1	CASSTGQGNSPLHF	TGTGCCAGCAGCACCGGACAGGGGAATTCACCCCTCCACTTT
NA	TRBV3-1/TRBV3-2	TRBJ2-7	NA	CASKGAAGGEQYF	TGTGCCAGCAAAGGGGCGGCAGGCGGCGAGCAGTACTTC
NA	TRBV11-2	TRBJ2-7	NA	CASSLEVSSGSYEQYF	TGTGCCAGCAGCTTAGAGGTTTCCTCGGGCTCCTACGAGCAGTACTTC
once	TRBV6-2/TRBV6-3	TRBJ1-6	TRBD1	CASSYDRGSSPLHF	TGTGCCAGCAGTTACGACAGGGGAAGTTCACCCCTCCACTTT
once	TRBV11-2	TRBJ2-3	NA	CASSLEPRENPAYF	TGTGCCAGCAGCTTAGAGCCCCGGGAAAACCCGGCGTATTTT